This entry is about one TCR beta chain. Participant age was roughly 18 to 89 years, and participants resided in approximately 24 US areas. The data were taken from a study of blood T cell repertoires in COVID-19. About the study: Donors in Cohort 3 who had recovered were those with two negative PCRs, healthcare professional clearance, or resolution of their symptoms.

V lost 1 base to trimming and J lost 2 bases, with 9 bases between them. Germline assignment: CDR1 SGHTA and CDR2 FQGNSA. The CDR3 loop spans 14 amino acids. Clones were read by immunoSEQ multiplex PCR, and TCRdb kept only the in-frame ones, dropping some. The table lists roughly 200,000 clones, around 85% of them singletons. The material sequenced was PBMCs or T cells enriched from blood (not recorded which). The clonotype was recovered from a woman aged 50 to 60 in a cohort exposed to, infected with or recovered from COVID-19 (not recorded which). V and J are TRBV7-2 and TRBJ2-7; tentative D call: TRBD1 (5 bases). In DNA, the CDR3 is TGTGCCAGCAGCTTAGTGGACACAGCCTACGAGCAGTACTTC. Translating gives CASSLVDTAYEQYF.